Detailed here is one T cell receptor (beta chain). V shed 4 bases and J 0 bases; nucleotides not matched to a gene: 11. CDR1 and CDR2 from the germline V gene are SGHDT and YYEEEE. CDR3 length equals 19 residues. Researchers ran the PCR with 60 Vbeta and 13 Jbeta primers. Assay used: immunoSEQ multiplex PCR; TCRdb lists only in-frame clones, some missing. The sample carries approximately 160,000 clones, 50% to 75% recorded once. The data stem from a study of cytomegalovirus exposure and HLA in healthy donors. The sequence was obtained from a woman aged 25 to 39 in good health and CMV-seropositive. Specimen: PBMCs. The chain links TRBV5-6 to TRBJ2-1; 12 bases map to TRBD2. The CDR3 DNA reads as TGTGCCAGCAGCGTAACTAGCGGGGGGTACCTGAGCTCCTACAATGAGCAGTTCTTC. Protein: CASSVTSGGYLSSYNEQFF.